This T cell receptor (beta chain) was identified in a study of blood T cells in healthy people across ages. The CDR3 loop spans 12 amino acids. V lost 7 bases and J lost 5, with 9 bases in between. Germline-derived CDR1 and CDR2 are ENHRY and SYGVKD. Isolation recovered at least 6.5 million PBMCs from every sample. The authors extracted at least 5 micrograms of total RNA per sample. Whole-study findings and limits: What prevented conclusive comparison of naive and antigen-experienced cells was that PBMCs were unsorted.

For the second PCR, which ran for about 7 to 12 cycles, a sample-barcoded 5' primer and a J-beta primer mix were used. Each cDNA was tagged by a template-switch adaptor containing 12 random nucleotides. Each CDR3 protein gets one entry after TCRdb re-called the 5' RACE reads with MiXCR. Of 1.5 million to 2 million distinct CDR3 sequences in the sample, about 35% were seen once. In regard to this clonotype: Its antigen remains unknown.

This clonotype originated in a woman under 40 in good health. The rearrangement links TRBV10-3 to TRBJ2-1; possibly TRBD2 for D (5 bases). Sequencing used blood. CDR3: CAITRGNNEQFF. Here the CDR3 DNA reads TGTGCCATCACCAGAGGGAACAATGAGCAGTTCTTC.